Each of the 20 T cell receptor beta chains below was sequenced from the same sample in a study of T-cell reconstitution after alpha-beta-depleted transplantation in children (dated by TCRdb to the mid-2010s). Library generation was performed with PCR. The data were produced on an Illumina HiSeq 2500. TCR library preparation used molecular barcoding, with unique molecular identifiers applied to normalize quantification of the TCRbeta repertoire. The public sequencing data were trimmed at Q25 with fastp and processed into clonotypes with MiXCR by TCRdb, which kept only in-frame beta chains. Rows with one shared CDR3 protein collapse into an entry with the most common genes and DNA. Counted in this sample were approximately 250,000 distinct CDR3 sequences; 9.7% of them appeared once. The biggest ten clones account for about 5% of the sample. The material sequenced was PBMCs from the stem cell graft donor, taken from the stem cell graft. These receptors all come from a human donor who donated a stem cell graft to a child with SCID.

This clonotype was detected ten times or more. V and J are TRBV5-1 and TRBJ2-3; 8 bases align to TRBD1. This CDR3 contains 15 residues. V gave up 2 bases and J gave up 1 base; unmatched junction bases: 3. The germline gives CDR1 SGHRS, CDR2 YFSETQ. The CDR3 here is CASSFQQGGTDTQYF. The CDR3 DNA follows: TGCGCCAGCAGCTTTCAACAGGGGGGCACAGATACGCAGTATTTT. The full variable domain, with the rest looked up from reference TRBV5-1 and TRBJ2-3, is KAGVTQTPRYLIKTRGQQVTLSCSPISGHRSVSWYQQTPGQGLQFLFEYFSETQRNKGNFPGRFSGRQFSNSRSEMNVSTLELGDSALYLCASSFQQGGTDTQYFGPGTRLTVL.

Ten or more counts support this clonotype. The chain recombines TRBV18 with TRBJ1-3; tentative D call: TRBD1 (6 bases). This CDR3 has 17 amino acids. The germline V and J ends were trimmed by 3 bases and 3 bases, with 18 bases remaining between them. CDR1 is KGHSH and CDR2 is LQKENI in the germline V gene. The CDR3 nucleotides are TGTGCCAGCTCACCGAGCAGGGGCCTGCTCGTTGGAAACACCATATATTTT. The encoded protein is CASSPSRGLLVGNTIYF.

This clonotype came up many times. This chain connects TRBV29-1 to TRBJ2-3; 7 nucleotides line up with TRBD2. The CDR3 has 14 amino acids. V shed 8 bases, J shed 2 bases, and the junction held 10 bases outside the gene matches. The germline gives CDR1 SQVTM, CDR2 ANQGSEA. CDR3 amino acids: CSSSGREITDTQYF. The CDR3 nucleotides are TGCAGCTCATCTGGGAGGGAAATCACAGATACGCAGTATTTT.

This clonotype was observed many times. This sequence joins TRBV5-1 and TRBJ2-7; D is undetermined. CDR1 and CDR2 from the germline V gene are SGHRS and YFSETQ. This CDR3 spans 14 amino acids. The germline V and J ends were trimmed by 0 bases and 3 bases, with 10 bases remaining between them. CDR3 nucleotide sequence: TGCGCCAGCAGCTTGGGCCGGATCCTCTACGAGCAGTACTTC. It specifies CASSLGRILYEQYF.

V and J are TRBV5-1 and TRBJ1-2; D not resolved. CDR1 SGHRS and CDR2 YFSETQ come from the germline V gene. The CDR3 runs 14 residues. The germline V and J ends were trimmed by 1 base and 2 bases, with 9 bases remaining between them. In DNA form, the CDR3 reads TGCGCCAGCAGCTTGTCGAGGAGCAACTATGGCTACACCTTC. As protein: CASSLSRSNYGYTF.

There are many counts of this clonotype. The chain has TRBV5-1 and TRBJ2-7; D not resolved. Germline CDR1 is SGHRS and CDR2 is YFSETQ. Trimming pared 0 bases from V and 4 bases from J, leaving 11 bases between. The CDR3 runs 14 residues. CDR3 residues: CASSLEAIGYEQYF. CDR3 bases: TGCGCCAGCAGCTTGGAAGCGATTGGGTACGAGCAGTACTTC.

This clonotype was detected a few times. The chain is built from TRBV6-2 or TRBV6-3 and TRBJ2-2; D is uncertain. This CDR3 contains 13 residues. Trimming took off 2 bases at V and 5 bases at J, with 6 bases between the two ends. Per the germline V gene, CDR1 is MNHEY and CDR2 is SVGEGT. The CDR3 sequence: CASSYQQTGELFF. The CDR3, as DNA: TGTGCCAGCAGTTACCAACAAACCGGGGAGCTGTTTTTT.

This clonotype showed up many times. This sequence joins TRBV20-1 and TRBJ2-7; 9 bases are a match to TRBD2. The CDR3 consists of 15 residues. The germline V gene encodes CDR1 DFQATT and CDR2 SNEGSKA (reference sequence). The V gene end was trimmed by 1 base and the J gene end by 4 bases; junction bases not matched to a gene: 8. The CDR3 spells CSARAASGVLYEQYF. The DNA of the CDR3 is TGCAGTGCTAGAGCGGCTAGCGGGGTTCTTTACGAGCAGTACTTC.

This clonotype was observed at least ten times. The rearrangement joins TRBV10-3 to TRBJ2-1, with unresolved D. Trimming shortened V by 0 bases and J by 7 bases, and 19 bases separated the two germline ends. The CDR3 spans 17 residues. Germline V gene lookup returns CDR1 ENHRY and CDR2 SYGVKD. The CDR3 loop reads CAISESRTTSVGNEQFF. DNA for the CDR3: TGTGCCATCAGTGAGTCGAGAACGACCTCGGTTGGGAATGAGCAGTTCTTC.

This clonotype has at least ten counts. The V and J genes are TRBV5-1 and TRBJ2-7; no definite D call. Germline values: CDR1 SGHRS, CDR2 YFSETQ. Trimming removed 0 bases at V and 1 base at J, with 8 bases between. The CDR3 has 14 amino acids. The CDR3 spells CASSLDPNSYEQYF. The CDR3 DNA sequence: TGCGCCAGCAGCTTGGATCCCAATTCCTACGAGCAGTACTTC. Supplemented by reference TRBV5-1 and TRBJ2-7, the full variable domain reads KAGVTQTPRYLIKTRGQQVTLSCSPISGHRSVSWYQQTPGQGLQFLFEYFSETQRNKGNFPGRFSGRQFSNSRSEMNVSTLELGDSALYLCASSLDPNSYEQYFGPGTRLTVT.

This clonotype was picked up many times. This chain uses TRBV7-2 with TRBJ2-1, with D tentatively TRBD1 or TRBD2 (7 bases each). The V and J ends lost 1 base and 7 bases respectively, with 14 bases between them. From germline, CDR1 is SGHTA and CDR2 FQGNSA. The CDR3 is made up of 15 amino acids. The DNA of the CDR3 is TGTGCCAGCAGCTTAGATAGGCAGGGGGGGAATGAGCAGTTCTTC. Protein: CASSLDRQGGNEQFF.

This clonotype was observed many times. The chain carries TRBV20-1 and TRBJ1-1; no definite D call. Between the trimmed V and J ends, which lost 0 bases and 1 base, there was a span of 12 bases. In germline, CDR1 is DFQATT, CDR2 SNEGSKA (reference sequence). This CDR3 spans 15 amino acids. The CDR3 DNA is TGCAGTGCTAGAGAAGTTTGGCCGGCGAACACTGAAGCTTTCTTT. Encoded protein: CSAREVWPANTEAFF.

The genes are TRBV2 and TRBJ2-3; D is possibly TRBD1 or TRBD2 (6 bases each). The CDR3 runs 18 residues. Per germline, CDR1 SNHLY and CDR2 FYNNEI. Trimming stripped 11 bases from V and 4 bases from J, with 31 bases between. The CDR3 bases are TGTGCCTTCAGTTCTAGGAGGGGTTCTGGGGGCGCGGCAGATACGCAGTATTTT. It encodes CAFSSRRGSGGAADTQYF.

The table lists this clonotype with many counts. The rearrangement links TRBV5-1 to TRBJ2-5; 10 bases line up with TRBD2. V trimming: 3 bases; J trimming: 2 bases; junction bases outside the gene matches: 4. The V gene's germline CDR1 is SGHRS and CDR2 YFSETQ. This CDR3 contains 15 residues. CDR3 nucleotides: TGCGCCAGCAGCTATGGACTAGCGGATCAAGAGACCCAGTACTTC. It encodes CASSYGLADQETQYF.

To note about this clonotype: A read error may account for a junction end that differs from germline. The V call is TRBV5-3, the J call TRBJ2-7, with D perhaps matching TRBD1 (5 bases). TRBV5-3 is designated an ORF whose function remains uncertain. The CDR3 length is 14 residues. CDR3 nucleotide sequence: TGTGCCAGGAGCTTGGGGCTCCGCTCCTACGAGCAGTACTTC. Translating gives CARSLGLRSYEQYF.

This clonotype was observed many times. J is TRBJ1-2 and V is TRBV19; 10 bases fit TRBD1. This CDR3 spans 14 amino acids. The junction had 6 bases not matched to a gene; V was cut back by 7 bases and J by 4 bases. CDR1 is LNHDA and CDR2 is SQIVND in the germline V gene (reference sequence). CDR3 in amino acids: CASTRTGGVYGYTF. The CDR3 nucleotides are TGTGCCAGTACTCGGACAGGGGGTGTCTATGGCTACACCTTC.

This clonotype occurred a few times. The CDR3 DNA is TGTGCCAGCAGTTATTGGAAAGCAACTAATGAAAAACTGTTTTTT. Its protein product is CASSYWKATNEKLFF. This chain links TRBV6-2 or TRBV6-3 with TRBJ1-4, with D unclear. The CDR3 has 15 amino acids. Trimming shortened V by 3 bases and J by 0 bases, and 8 bases separated the two germline ends. Germline CDR1 is MNHEY and CDR2 is SVGEGT.

The chain recombines TRBV13 with TRBJ2-1, with 9 bases aligning to TRBD2. Trimming at V came to 11 bases and at J to 5 bases, leaving 22 bases not matched to a gene. This CDR3 has 18 amino acids. Germline V gene sequence: CDR1 PRHDT, CDR2 FYEKMQ (reference sequence). CDR3 loop: CACCLKGSGGPTDNEQFF. CDR3 nucleotides: TGTGCCTGCTGCTTAAAGGGTAGCGGGGGACCGACAGACAATGAGCAGTTCTTC.

This clonotype was recorded at least ten times. The gene calls are TRBV5-1 and TRBJ1-2; no clear D gene. Germline V CDR1 and CDR2: SGHRS, YFSETQ. CDR3 size: 12 residues. V dropped 4 bases and J dropped 4 bases, with 8 bases sitting between them. The CDR3 region has the DNA TGCGCCAGCAGCACGTCGGGCTATGGCTACACCTTC. Amino acids: CASSTSGYGYTF. Combining the CDR3 with reference TRBV5-1 and TRBJ1-2 gives the whole variable domain KAGVTQTPRYLIKTRGQQVTLSCSPISGHRSVSWYQQTPGQGLQFLFEYFSETQRNKGNFPGRFSGRQFSNSRSEMNVSTLELGDSALYLCASSTSGYGYTFGSGTRLTVV.

In its sample, this clonotype was seen a few times. The rearrangement links TRBV5-1 to TRBJ1-2; D gene ambiguous. Germline-derived CDR1 and CDR2 are SGHRS and YFSETQ. The CDR3 has 14 amino acids. The V end was cut by 0 bases, the J end by 8 bases, with 14 bases between. The CDR3 is CASSLGGETSGYTF. Written as DNA, the CDR3 is TGCGCCAGCAGCTTGGGGGGAGAGACCTCGGGCTACACCTTC. Full variable domain (remainder filled in from reference TRBV5-1 and TRBJ1-2): KAGVTQTPRYLIKTRGQQVTLSCSPISGHRSVSWYQQTPGQGLQFLFEYFSETQRNKGNFPGRFSGRQFSNSRSEMNVSTLELGDSALYLCASSLGGETSGYTFGSGTRLTVV.